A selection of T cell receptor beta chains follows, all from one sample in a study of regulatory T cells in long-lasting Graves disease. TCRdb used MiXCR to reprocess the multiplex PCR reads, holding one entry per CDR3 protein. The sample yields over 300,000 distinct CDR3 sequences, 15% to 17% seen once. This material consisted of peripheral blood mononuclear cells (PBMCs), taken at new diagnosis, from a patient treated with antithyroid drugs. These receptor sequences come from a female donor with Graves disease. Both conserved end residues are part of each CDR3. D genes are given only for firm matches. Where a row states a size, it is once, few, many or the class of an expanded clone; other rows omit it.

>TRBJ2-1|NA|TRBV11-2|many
CASSGYLLEGNEQFF
TGTGCCAGCAGCGGCTATCTACTAGAGGGCAATGAGCAGTTCTTC
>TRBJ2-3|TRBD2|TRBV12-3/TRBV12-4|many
CASNPRAGGSTDTQYF
TGTGCCAGCAATCCGAGAGCGGGAGGTAGCACAGATACGCAGTATTTT
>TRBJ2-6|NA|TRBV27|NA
CASPTGMDGANVLTF
TGTGCCAGCCCTACAGGGATGGACGGGGCCAACGTCCTGACTTTC
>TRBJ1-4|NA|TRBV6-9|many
CASSYPSGDTLQLGEKLFF
TGTGCCAGCAGTTACCCTTCCGGGGACACCCTGCAACTAGGTGAAAAACTGTTTTTT
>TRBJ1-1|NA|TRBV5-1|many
CASSLAEGRGTEAFF
TGCGCCAGCAGCTTGGCCGAAGGGAGAGGTACTGAAGCTTTCTTT
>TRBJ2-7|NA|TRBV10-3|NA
CAIGQNPYEQYF
TGTGCCATCGGACAGAATCCCTACGAGCAGTACTTC
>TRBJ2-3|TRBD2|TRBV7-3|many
CASSPTTSGIGRFTDTQYF
TGTGCCAGCAGCCCGACGACTAGCGGGATAGGGCGGTTCACAGATACGCAGTATTTT
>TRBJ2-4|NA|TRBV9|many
CASSRPGGIQYF
TGTGCCAGCAGCCGGCCGGGTGGCATTCAGTACTTC
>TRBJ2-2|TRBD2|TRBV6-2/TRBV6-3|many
CASSSLTSGGEDSGELFF
TGTGCCAGCAGTTCCCTGACTAGCGGAGGGGAGGATAGCGGGGAGCTGTTTTTT
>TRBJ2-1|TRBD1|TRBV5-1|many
CASSSGQGSYNEQFF
TGTGCCAGCAGCTCGGGACAGGGGTCCTACAATGAGCAGTTCTTC
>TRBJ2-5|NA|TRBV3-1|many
CASSLGWKETQYF
TGTGCCAGCAGCCTCGGCTGGAAAGAGACCCAGTACTTC
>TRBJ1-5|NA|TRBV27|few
CASSWARVGQPQHF
TGTGCCAGCAGTTGGGCAAGGGTGGGCCAGCCCCAGCATTTT
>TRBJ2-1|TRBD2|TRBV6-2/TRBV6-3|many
CASSFSLAGDNEQFF
TGTGCCAGCAGTTTCAGCCTAGCGGGAGACAATGAGCAGTTCTTC
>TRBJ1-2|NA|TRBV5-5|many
CASSLGMNGYGYTF
TGTGCCAGCAGCTTGGGGATGAATGGGTATGGCTACACCTTC
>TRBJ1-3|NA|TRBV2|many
CASSGDALGSGNTIYF
TGTGCCAGCAGTGGGGACGCTCTAGGCTCTGGAAACACCATATATTTT
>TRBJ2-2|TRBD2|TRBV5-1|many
CASSSRLAGPGELFF
TGCGCCAGCAGCTCAAGACTAGCGGGACCCGGGGAGCTGTTTTTT
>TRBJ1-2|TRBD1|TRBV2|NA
CASSEGQGAQYGYTF
TGTGCCAGCAGTGAAGGACAGGGGGCGCAATATGGCTACACCTTC
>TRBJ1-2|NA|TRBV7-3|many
CASSPLGRGKGRNYGYTF
TGTGCCAGCAGCCCCCTCGGGCGGGGCAAGGGTCGGAACTATGGCTACACCTTC
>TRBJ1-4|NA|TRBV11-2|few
CASSLNQDYFEKLFF
TGTGCCAGCAGCCTAAACCAGGACTACTTTGAAAAACTGTTTTTT
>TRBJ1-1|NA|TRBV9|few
CASSVGPTGTEAFF
TGTGCCAGCAGCGTAGGCCCTACGGGCACTGAAGCTTTCTTT
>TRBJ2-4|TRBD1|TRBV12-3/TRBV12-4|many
CASSQQGLAKNIQYF
TGTGCCAGCAGTCAACAGGGGCTAGCCAAAAACATTCAGTACTTC
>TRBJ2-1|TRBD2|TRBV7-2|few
CASSAYPLAGVPSSYNEQFF
TGTGCCAGCAGCGCCTACCCTCTAGCGGGGGTACCGAGCTCCTACAATGAGCAGTTCTTC
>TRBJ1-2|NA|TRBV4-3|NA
CASSGNRETAYGYTF
TGCGCCAGCAGCGGGAACAGGGAAACGGCCTATGGCTACACCTTC
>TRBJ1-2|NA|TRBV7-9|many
CASSYQPYYGYTF
TGTGCCAGCAGCTACCAACCCTACTATGGCTACACCTTC
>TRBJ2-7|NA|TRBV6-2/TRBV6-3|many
CASSYQASAYEQYF
TGTGCCAGCAGTTACCAGGCTAGCGCTTACGAGCAGTACTTC
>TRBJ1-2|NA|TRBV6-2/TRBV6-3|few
CASTLIPGTQSGYTF
TGTGCCAGCACTTTGATTCCGGGAACCCAAAGCGGCTACACCTTC
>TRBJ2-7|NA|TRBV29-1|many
CSVWDGGSYEQYF
TGCAGCGTTTGGGACGGAGGATCCTACGAGCAGTACTTC
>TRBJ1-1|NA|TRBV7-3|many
CASSLSWAAGPNTEAFF
TGTGCCAGCAGCTTAAGTTGGGCGGCAGGTCCGAACACTGAAGCTTTCTTT
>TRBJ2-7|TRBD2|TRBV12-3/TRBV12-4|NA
CASSSHGREPRNEQYF
TGTGCCAGCAGCTCCCACGGGCGGGAGCCCCGCAACGAGCAGTACTTC
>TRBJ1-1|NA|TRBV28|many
CASRPLGRGNTEAFF
TGTGCCAGCAGACCCCTAGGGAGGGGGAACACTGAAGCTTTCTTT
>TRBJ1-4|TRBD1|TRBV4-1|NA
CASSQTNSGTGFMANEKLFF
TGCGCCAGCAGCCAGACAAATAGCGGGACAGGGTTTATGGCTAATGAAAAACTGTTTTTT
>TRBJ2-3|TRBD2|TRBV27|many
CASSSQLAGEPADTQYF
TGTGCCAGCAGTTCCCAACTAGCGGGAGAACCGGCAGATACGCAGTATTTT
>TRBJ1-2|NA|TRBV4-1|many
CASSQDFFDGYTF
TGCGCCAGCAGCCAAGATTTTTTCGATGGCTACACCTTC
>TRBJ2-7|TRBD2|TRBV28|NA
CASSLSLRELSYEQYF
TGTGCCAGCAGTTTAAGTTTGCGGGAGCTCTCCTACGAGCAGTACTTC
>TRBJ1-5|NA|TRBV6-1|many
CASSPKFDGGGRNQPQHF
TGTGCCAGCAGTCCTAAATTCGACGGCGGGGGAAGGAATCAGCCCCAGCATTTT
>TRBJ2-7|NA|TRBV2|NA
CACSQSYEQYF
TGTGCCTGCAGCCAGAGCTACGAGCAGTACTTC
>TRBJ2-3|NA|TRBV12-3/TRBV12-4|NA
CASSLLPPPTDTQYF
TGTGCCAGCAGCCTTCTCCCCCCGCCCACAGATACGCAGTATTTT
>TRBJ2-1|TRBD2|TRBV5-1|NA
CASSLEGGSSYNEQFF
TGCGCCAGCAGCTTGGAGGGCGGGAGCTCCTACAATGAGCAGTTCTTC
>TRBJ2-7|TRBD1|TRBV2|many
CASSPGQGWDEQYF
TGTGCCAGCAGTCCGGGACAGGGCTGGGACGAGCAGTACTTC
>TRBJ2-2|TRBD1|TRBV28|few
CASSLPEGQVPPGELFF
TGTGCCAGCAGTCTTCCGGAGGGACAGGTGCCCCCCGGGGAGCTGTTTTTT
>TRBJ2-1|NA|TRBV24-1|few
CATSVPGLAGNNEQFF
NA
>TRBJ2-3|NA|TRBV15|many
CATSRDRIGGTADTQYF
TGTGCCACCAGCAGAGATCGTATTGGGGGGACGGCAGATACGCAGTATTTT
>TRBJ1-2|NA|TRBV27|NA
CASSSHSDGVGGYTF
TGTGCCAGCAGTTCACATAGCGACGGCGTAGGTGGCTACACCTTC
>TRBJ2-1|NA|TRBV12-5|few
CASGFSHYEQFF
TGTGCTAGTGGTTTTTCTCATTATGAGCAGTTCTTC
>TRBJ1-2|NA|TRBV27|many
CASSPPGRGPGGYTF
TGTGCCAGCAGCCCCCCCGGAAGGGGTCCGGGTGGCTACACCTTC
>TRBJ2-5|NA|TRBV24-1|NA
CATSTDTLGVETQYF
TGTGCCACCAGTACCGACACTCTGGGCGTCGAGACCCAGTACTTC
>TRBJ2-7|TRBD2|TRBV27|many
CASSEGGQGTSGRPDEQYF
TGTGCCAGCAGCGAGGGGGGACAGGGGACTAGCGGGCGTCCGGATGAGCAGTACTTC
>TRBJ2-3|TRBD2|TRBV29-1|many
CSVEDGTSGSADTQYF
TGCAGCGTTGAAGATGGGACTAGCGGGAGTGCAGATACGCAGTATTTT
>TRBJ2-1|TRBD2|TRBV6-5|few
CASSWERESSYNEQFF
TGTGCCAGCAGTTGGGAGCGGGAGTCCTCCTACAATGAGCAGTTCTTC
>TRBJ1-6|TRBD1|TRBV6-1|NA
CASSKDRGPTPLHF
TGTGCCAGCAGTAAAGACAGGGGGCCGACACCCCTCCACTTT